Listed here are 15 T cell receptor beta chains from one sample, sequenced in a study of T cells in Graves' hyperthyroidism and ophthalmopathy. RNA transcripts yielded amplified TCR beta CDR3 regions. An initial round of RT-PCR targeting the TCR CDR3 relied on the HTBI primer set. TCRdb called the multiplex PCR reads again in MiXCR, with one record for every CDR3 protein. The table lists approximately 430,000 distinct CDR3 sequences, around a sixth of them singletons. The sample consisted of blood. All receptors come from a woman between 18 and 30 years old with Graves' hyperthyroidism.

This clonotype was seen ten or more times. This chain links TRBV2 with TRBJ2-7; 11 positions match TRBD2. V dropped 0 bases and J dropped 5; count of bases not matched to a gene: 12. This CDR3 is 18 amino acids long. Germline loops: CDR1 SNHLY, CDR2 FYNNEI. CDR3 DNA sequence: TGTGCCAGCAGTGAAGCGCGGTTAGCGGGAGGGCCTTATAACGAGCAGTACTTC. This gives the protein CASSEARLAGGPYNEQYF.

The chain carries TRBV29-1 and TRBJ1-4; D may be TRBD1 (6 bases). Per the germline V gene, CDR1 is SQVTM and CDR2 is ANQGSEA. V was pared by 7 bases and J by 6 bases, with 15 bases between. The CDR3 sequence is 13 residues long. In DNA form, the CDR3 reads TGCAGCGGAAGACAGGACGGCGATGAAAAACTGTTTTTT. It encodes CSGRQDGDEKLFF.

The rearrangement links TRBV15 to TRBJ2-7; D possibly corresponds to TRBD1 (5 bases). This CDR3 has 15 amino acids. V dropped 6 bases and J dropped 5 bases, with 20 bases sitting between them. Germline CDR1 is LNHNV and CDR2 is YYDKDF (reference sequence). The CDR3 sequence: CATRMAGNPLDEQYF. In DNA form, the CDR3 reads TGTGCCACCAGGATGGCAGGGAATCCTCTGGACGAGCAGTACTTC. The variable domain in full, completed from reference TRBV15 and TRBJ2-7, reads DAMVIQNPRYQVTQFGKPVTLSCSQTLNHNVMYWYQQKSSQAPKLLFHYYDKDFNNEADTPDNFQSRRPNTSFCFLDIRSPGLGDTAMYLCATRMAGNPLDEQYFGPGTRLTVT.

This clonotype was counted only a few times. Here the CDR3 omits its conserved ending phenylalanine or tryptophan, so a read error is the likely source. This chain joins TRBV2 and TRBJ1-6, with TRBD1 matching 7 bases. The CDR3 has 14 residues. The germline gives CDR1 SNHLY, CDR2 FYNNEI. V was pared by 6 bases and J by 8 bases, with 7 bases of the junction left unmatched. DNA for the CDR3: TGTGCCAGCAGAAGACAGGGTTACTATTCACCCCTCCACCTT. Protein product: CASRRQGYYSPLHL.

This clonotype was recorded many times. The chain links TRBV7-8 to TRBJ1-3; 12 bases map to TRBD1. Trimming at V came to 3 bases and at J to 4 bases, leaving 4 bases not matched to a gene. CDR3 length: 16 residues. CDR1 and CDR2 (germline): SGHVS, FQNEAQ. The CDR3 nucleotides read TGTGCCAGCAGCTTCGGGACAGGGGGCGACGGAAACACCATATATTTT. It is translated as CASSFGTGGDGNTIYF.

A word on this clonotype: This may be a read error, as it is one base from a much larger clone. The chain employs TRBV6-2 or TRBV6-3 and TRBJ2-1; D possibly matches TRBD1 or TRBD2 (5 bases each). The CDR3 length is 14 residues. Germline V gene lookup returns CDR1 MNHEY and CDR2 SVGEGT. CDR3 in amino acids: CVSKQDSPYNEQFF. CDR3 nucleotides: TGTGTCTCTAAACAGGACTCACCCTACAATGAGCAGTTCTTC.

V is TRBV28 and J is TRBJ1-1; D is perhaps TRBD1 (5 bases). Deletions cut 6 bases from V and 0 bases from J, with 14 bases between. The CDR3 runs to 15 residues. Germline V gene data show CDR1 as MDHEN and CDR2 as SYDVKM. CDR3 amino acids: CASRPPGHLNTEAFF. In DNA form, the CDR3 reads TGTGCCAGCAGACCCCCCGGACATTTGAACACTGAAGCTTTCTTT.

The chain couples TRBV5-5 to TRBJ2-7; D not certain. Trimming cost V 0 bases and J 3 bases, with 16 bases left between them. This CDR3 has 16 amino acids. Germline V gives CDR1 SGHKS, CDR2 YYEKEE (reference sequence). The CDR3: CASSLDVLALDYEQYF. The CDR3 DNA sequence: TGTGCCAGCAGCTTGGACGTCTTAGCCCTAGACTACGAGCAGTACTTC.

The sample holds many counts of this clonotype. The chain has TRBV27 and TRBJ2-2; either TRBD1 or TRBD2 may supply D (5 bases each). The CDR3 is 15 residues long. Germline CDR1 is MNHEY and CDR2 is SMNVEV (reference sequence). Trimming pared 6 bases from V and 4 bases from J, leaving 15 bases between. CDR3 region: CASRGTGGFTGELFF. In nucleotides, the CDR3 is TGTGCCAGCAGGGGTACAGGAGGATTCACCGGGGAGCTGTTTTTT.

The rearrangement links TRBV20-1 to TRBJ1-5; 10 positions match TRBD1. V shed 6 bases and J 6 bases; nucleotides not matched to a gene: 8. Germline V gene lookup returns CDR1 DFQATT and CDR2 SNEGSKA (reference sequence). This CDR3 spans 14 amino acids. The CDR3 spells CSADPGQGRQPQHF. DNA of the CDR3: TGCAGTGCAGACCCGGGACAGGGGCGTCAGCCCCAGCATTTT.

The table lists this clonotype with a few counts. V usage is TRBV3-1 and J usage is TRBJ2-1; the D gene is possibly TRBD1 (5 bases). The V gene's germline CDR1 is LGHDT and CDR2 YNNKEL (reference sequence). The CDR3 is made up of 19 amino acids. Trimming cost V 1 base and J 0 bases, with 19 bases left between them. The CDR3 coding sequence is TGTGCCAGCAGCCAAGGGGGCTTTCGCCCCGTTCGCTCCTACAATGAGCAGTTCTTC. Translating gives CASSQGGFRPVRSYNEQFF.

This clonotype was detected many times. The CDR3 sequence is CASSLGWQGLNQPQHF. DNA for the CDR3: TGTGCCAGCAGCTTAGGATGGCAGGGACTCAATCAGCCCCAGCATTTT. V gene TRBV7-9 combines with J gene TRBJ1-5; a weak D match, TRBD1 (5 bases). This CDR3 is 16 amino acids long. Germline-derived CDR1 and CDR2 are SEHNR and FQNEAQ (reference sequence). The ends were cut back, 1 base at V and 3 bases at J, with 13 bases in the middle.

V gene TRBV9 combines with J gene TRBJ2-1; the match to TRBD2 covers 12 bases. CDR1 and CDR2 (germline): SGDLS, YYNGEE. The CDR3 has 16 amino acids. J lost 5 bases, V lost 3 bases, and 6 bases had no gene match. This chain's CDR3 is CASSAGTSGPNNEQFF. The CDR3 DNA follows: TGTGCCAGCAGCGCCGGGACTAGCGGGCCTAACAATGAGCAGTTCTTC.

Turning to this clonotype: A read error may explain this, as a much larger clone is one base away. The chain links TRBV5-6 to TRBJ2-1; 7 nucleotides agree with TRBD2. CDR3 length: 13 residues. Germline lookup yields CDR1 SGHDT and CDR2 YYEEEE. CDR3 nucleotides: TGTGCCAACAGCGGGGTCGACTACAATGAGCAGTTCTTC. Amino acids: CANSGVDYNEQFF.

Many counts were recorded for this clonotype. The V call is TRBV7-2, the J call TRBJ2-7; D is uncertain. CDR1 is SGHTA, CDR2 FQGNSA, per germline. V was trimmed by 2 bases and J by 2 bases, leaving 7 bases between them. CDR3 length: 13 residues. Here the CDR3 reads CASSLPQAYEQYF. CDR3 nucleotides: TGTGCCAGCAGCTTACCTCAAGCCTACGAGCAGTACTTC.